This record covers a single TCR beta chain. No antigen is known for it. This sample was taken from a study of PD-1 blockade in classical Hodgkin lymphoma. General study points: What drove the repertoire differences, possibly disease activity or prior therapy, has not been defined.

Using immunoSEQ multiplex PCR, the repertoire was profiled, and TCRdb retains in-frame clones only, with some absent. The sample holds tens of thousands of clones, about three quarters seen once. Brentuximab vedotin exposure varied, and every patient relapsed after autologous stem cell transplantation. Sample: peripheral blood mononuclear cells (PBMCs), taken before the second cycle of nivolumab. The receptor was isolated from a human donor with classical Hodgkin lymphoma.

This CDR3 reads CASSIDSAAHGYTF. CDR3 nucleotide sequence: TGTGCCAGTAGTATAGACTCCGCCGCCCATGGCTACACCTTC. The chain combines TRBV19 with TRBJ1-2; no reliable D call. Between the trimmed V and J ends, which lost 0 bases and 6 bases, there was a span of 11 bases. The CDR3 is 14 amino acids. Per germline, CDR1 LNHDA and CDR2 SQIVND (reference sequence). Together with reference TRBV19 and TRBJ1-2, the CDR3 gives the full variable domain: DGGITQSPKYLFRKEGQNVTLSCEQNLNHDAMYWYRQDPGQGLRLIYYSQIVNDFQKGDIAEGYSVSREKKESFPLTVTSAQKNPTAFYLCASSIDSAAHGYTFGSGTRLTVV.